This T cell receptor (beta chain) is drawn from a study of T cells in Graves' hyperthyroidism and ophthalmopathy. V lost 0 bases and J 4 bases, leaving 12 bases between the germline ends. The CDR3 totals 15 residues. From germline, CDR1 is GTSNPN and CDR2 SVGIG (reference sequence). A NOSPECS grade of at least 4, a Clinical Activity Score of at least 3 and duration under 3 months were recorded in ophthalmopathy patients. Exclusions: uncontrolled infection, other autoimmune disease, pregnancy, lactation. An approximately 9.4 ml volume of fresh peripheral blood provided the PBMCs. RNA transcripts were the template for amplifying TCR beta CDR3 regions. HTBI primers were the set used in a first-round RT-PCR of the TCR CDR3. TCRdb reanalysed the multiplex PCR reads using MiXCR and keeps one entry per CDR3 protein. Among some 300,000 distinct CDR3 sequences listed, roughly 19% were seen once. This clonotype was detected ten times or more.

This chain joins TRBV30 and TRBJ2-2, with D tentatively TRBD1 (5 bases). The TCR originated in a man between 45 and 60 years old with Graves' ophthalmopathy. Sequenced material: blood. CDR3 in amino acids: CAWSVVGVGTGELFF. The CDR3 region has the DNA TGTGCCTGGAGTGTAGTAGGGGTCGGCACCGGGGAGCTGTTTTTT.